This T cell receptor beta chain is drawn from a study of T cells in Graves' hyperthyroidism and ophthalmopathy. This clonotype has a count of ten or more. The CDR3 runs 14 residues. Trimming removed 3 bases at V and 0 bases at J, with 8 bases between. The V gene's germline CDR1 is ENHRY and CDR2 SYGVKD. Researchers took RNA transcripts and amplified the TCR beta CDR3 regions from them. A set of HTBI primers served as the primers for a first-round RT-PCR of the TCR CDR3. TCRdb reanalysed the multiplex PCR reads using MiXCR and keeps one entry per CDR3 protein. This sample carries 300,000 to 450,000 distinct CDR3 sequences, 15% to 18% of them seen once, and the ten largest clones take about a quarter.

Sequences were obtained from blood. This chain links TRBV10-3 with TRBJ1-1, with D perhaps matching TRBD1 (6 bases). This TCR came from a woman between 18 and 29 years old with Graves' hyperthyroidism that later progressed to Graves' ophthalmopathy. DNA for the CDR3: TGTGCCATCAGTGAAGGGGGGATGAACACTGAAGCTTTCTTT. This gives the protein CAISEGGMNTEAFF.